The clone carrying this T cell receptor (beta chain) appeared many times. The data originate from a study of early T cells in non-severe SARS-CoV-2 infection. The CDR3 length is 14 residues. With 1 base removed from V and 0 bases from J, the gap between germline ends came to 8 bases. Germline V gives CDR1 GTSNPN, CDR2 SVGIG (reference sequence). Individual cDNA molecules received unique molecular identifiers during library preparation. TCRdb re-analysed the 5' RACE reads in MiXCR, keeping a single row per CDR3 protein. The profile shows about 64,000 distinct CDR3 sequences, over 4.5% of them singletons.

The TCR was taken from an adult who was a healthcare worker with PCR-confirmed SARS-CoV-2 infection or an uninfected control (not recorded which). Material: whole blood. This chain links TRBV30 with TRBJ2-3; D remains ambiguous. The CDR3 is CAWSEAASTDTQYF. The CDR3 DNA is TGTGCCTGGAGTGAGGCAGCTAGCACAGATACGCAGTATTTT.